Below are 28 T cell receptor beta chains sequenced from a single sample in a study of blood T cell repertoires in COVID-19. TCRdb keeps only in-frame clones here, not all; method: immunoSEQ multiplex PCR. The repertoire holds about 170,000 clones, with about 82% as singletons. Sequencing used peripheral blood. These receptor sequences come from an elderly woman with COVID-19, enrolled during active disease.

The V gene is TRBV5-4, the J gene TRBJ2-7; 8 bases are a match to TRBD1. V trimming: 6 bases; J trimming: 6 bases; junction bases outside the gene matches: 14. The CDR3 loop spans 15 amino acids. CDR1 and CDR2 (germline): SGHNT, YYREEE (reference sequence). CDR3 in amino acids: CASTRQGLGSSEQYF. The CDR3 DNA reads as TGTGCCAGCACCCGACAGGGGCTTGGGTCTTCCGAGCAGTACTTC.

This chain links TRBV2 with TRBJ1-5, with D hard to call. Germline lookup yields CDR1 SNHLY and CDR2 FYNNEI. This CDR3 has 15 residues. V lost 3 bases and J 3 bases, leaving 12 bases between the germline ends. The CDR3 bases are TGTGCCAGCAGTGAGATGGCAGTGAACAATCAGCCCCAGCATTTT. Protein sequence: CASSEMAVNNQPQHF.

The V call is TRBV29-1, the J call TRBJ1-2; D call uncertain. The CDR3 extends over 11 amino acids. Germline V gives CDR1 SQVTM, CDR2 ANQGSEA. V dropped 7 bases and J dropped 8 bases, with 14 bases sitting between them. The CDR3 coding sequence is TGCAGCGCGGCCGGGGTACAAGGCTACACCTTC. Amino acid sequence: CSAAGVQGYTF.

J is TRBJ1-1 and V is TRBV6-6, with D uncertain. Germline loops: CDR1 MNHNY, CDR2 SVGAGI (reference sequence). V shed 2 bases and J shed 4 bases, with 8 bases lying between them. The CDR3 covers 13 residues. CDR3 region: CASSYGRGTEAFF. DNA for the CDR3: TGTGCCAGCAGTTACGGGCGGGGCACTGAAGCTTTCTTT.

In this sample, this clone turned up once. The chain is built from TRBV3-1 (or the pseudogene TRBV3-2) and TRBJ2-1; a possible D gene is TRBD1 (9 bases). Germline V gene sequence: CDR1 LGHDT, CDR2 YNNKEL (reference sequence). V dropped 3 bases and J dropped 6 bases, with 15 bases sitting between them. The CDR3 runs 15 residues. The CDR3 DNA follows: TGTGCCAGCAGCCAGGGGACAGGGACTAGCAATGAGCAGTTCTTC. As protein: CASSQGTGTSNEQFF.

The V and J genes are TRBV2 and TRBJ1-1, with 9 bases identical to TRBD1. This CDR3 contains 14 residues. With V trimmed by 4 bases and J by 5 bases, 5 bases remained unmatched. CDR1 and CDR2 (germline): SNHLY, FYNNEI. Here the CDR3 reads CASSAETGGTEAFF. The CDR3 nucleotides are TGTGCCAGCAGTGCCGAGACAGGGGGAACTGAAGCTTTCTTT.

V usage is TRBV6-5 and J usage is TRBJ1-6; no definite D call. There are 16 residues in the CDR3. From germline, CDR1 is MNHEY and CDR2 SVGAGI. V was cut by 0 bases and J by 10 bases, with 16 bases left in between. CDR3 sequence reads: CASSYSAFGRASPLHF. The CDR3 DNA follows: TGTGCCAGCAGTTACTCAGCTTTTGGGAGGGCATCACCCCTCCACTTT.

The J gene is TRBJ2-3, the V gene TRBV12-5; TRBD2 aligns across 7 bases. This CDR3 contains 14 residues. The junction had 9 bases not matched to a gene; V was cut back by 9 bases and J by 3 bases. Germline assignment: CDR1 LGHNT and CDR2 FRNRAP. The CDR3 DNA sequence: TGTGCTAGCGGGAGGTCTGGAGGAACAGATACGCAGTATTTT. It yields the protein CASGRSGGTDTQYF.

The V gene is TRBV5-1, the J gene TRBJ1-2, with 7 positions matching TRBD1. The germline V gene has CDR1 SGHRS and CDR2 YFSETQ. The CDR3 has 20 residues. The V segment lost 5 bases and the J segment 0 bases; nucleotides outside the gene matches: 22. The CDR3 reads CASRPLVAPRRDRANYGYTF. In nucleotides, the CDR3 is TGCGCCAGCAGACCGCTTGTAGCTCCGCGTCGGGACAGAGCTAACTATGGCTACACCTTC.

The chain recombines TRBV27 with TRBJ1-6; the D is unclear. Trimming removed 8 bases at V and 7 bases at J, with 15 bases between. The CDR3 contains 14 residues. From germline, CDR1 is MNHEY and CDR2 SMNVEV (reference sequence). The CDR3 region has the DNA TGTGCCAGCTCCCCCTGGCGGATAAATTCACCCCTCCACTTT. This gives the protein CASSPWRINSPLHF.

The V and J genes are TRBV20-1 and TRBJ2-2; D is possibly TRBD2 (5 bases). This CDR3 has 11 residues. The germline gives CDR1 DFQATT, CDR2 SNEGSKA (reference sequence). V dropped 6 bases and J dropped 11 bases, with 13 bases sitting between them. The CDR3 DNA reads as TGCAGTGCCACCCGAGGGCTTGAGCTGTTTTTT. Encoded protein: CSATRGLELFF.

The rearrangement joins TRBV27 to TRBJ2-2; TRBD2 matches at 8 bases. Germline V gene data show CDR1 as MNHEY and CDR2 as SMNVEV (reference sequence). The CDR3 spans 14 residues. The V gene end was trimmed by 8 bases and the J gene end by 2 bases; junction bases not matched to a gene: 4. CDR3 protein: CASGRGANTGELFF. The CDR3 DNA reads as TGTGCCAGCGGGCGGGGGGCAAACACCGGGGAGCTGTTTTTT.

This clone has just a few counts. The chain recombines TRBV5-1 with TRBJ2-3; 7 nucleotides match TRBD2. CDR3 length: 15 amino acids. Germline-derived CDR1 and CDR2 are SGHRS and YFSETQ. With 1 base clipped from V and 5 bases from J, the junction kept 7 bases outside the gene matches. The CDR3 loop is CASSLMAGEVDTQYF. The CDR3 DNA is TGCGCCAGCAGCTTGATGGCGGGAGAGGTAGATACGCAGTATTTT.

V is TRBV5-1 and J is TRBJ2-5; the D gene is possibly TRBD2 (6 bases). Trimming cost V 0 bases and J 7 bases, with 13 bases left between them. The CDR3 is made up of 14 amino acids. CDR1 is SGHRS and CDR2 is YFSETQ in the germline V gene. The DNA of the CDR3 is TGCGCCAGCAGCTTGGGAATAGGGGAGGCGACCCAGTACTTC. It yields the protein CASSLGIGEATQYF.

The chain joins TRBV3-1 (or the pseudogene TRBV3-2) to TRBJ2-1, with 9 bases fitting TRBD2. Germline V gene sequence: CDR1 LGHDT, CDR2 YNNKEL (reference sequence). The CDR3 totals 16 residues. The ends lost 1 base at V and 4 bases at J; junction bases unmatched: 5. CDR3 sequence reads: CASSQGGSGSYNEQFF. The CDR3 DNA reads TGTGCCAGCAGCCAAGGGGGTAGCGGGAGTTACAATGAGCAGTTCTTC.

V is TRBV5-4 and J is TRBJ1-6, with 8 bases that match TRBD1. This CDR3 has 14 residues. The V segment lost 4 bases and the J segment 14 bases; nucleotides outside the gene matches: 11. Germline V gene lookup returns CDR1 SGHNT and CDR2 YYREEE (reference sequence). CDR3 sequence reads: CASSPRTGNGALHF. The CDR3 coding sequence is TGTGCCAGCAGCCCTAGGACAGGGAATGGAGCCCTCCACTTT.

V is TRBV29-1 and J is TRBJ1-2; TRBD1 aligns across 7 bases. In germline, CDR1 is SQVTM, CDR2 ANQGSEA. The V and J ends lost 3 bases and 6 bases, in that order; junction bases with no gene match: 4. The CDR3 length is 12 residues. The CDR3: CSVDEGANGYTF. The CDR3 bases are TGCAGCGTTGACGAGGGGGCGAATGGCTACACCTTC.

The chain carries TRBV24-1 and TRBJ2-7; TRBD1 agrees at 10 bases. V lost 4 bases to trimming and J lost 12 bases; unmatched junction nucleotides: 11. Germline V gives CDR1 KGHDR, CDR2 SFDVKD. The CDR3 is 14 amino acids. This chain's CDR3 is CATSERDRGVGRYF. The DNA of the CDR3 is TGTGCCACCAGTGAGCGGGACAGGGGAGTGGGACGGTACTTC.

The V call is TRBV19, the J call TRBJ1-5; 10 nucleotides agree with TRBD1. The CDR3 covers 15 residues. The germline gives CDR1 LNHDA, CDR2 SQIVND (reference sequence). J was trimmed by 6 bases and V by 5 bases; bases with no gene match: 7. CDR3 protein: CASSSGTGESQPQHF. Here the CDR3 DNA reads TGTGCCAGTAGTTCCGGGACAGGGGAGAGTCAGCCCCAGCATTTT.

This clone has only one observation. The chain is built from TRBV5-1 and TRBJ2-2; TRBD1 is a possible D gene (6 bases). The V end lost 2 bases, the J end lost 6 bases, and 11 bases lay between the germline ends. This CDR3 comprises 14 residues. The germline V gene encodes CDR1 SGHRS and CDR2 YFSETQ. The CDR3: CASSFKNRAGELFF. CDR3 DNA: TGCGCCAGCAGCTTTAAGAACAGGGCCGGGGAGCTGTTTTTT. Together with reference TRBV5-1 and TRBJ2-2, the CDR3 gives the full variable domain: KAGVTQTPRYLIKTRGQQVTLSCSPISGHRSVSWYQQTPGQGLQFLFEYFSETQRNKGNFPGRFSGRQFSNSRSEMNVSTLELGDSALYLCASSFKNRAGELFFGEGSRLTVL.

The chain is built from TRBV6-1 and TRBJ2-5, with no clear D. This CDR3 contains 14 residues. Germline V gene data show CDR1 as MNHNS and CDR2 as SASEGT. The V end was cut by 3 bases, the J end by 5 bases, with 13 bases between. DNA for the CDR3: TGTGCCAGCAGTGACAGTTTCGGTAGCGAGACCCAGTACTTC. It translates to CASSDSFGSETQYF.

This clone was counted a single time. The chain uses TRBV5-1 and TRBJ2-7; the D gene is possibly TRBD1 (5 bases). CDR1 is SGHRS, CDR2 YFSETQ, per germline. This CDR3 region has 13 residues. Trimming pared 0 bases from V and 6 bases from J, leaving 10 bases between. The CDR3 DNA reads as TGCGCCAGCAGCTTGGCCCAGGGTACCGAGCAGTACTTC. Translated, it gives CASSLAQGTEQYF.

CDR3 sequence: CASSQSWWQSQETQYF. CDR3 nucleotides: TGTGCCAGCAGCCAATCGTGGTGGCAGTCCCAAGAGACCCAGTACTTC. J is TRBJ2-5 and V is TRBV3-1 (or the pseudogene TRBV3-2); no clear D. CDR1 and CDR2 from the germline V gene are LGHDT and YNNKEL (reference sequence). With 2 bases removed from V and 1 base from J, the gap between germline ends came to 14 bases. This CDR3 is built from 16 residues.

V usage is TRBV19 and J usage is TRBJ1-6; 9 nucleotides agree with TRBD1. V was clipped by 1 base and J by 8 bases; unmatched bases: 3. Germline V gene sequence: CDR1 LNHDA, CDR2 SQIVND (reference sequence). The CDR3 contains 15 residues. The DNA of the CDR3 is TGTGCCAGTAGTATAGGGGACAGGGTGGATTCACCCCTCCACTTT. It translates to CASSIGDRVDSPLHF.

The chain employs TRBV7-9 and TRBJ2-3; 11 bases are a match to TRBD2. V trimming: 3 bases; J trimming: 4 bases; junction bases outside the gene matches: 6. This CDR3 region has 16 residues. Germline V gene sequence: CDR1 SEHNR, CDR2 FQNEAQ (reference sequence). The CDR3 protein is CASSLASSGRPDTQYF. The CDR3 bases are TGTGCCAGCAGCTTGGCCTCTAGCGGGAGGCCAGATACGCAGTATTTT.

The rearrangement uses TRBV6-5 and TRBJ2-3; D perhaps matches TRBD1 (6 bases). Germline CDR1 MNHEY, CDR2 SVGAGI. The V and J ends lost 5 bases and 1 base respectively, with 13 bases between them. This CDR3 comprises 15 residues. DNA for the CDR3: TGTGCCAGCAGTACGCGACAGGCCCGCACAGATACGCAGTATTTT. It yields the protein CASSTRQARTDTQYF.

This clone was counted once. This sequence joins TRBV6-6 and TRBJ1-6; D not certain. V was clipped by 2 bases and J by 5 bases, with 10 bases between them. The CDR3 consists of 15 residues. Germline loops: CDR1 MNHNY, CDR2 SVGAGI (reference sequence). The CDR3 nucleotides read TGTGCCAGCAGTTACCCCAGAACCGATAATTCACCCCTCCACTTT. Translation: CASSYPRTDNSPLHF.

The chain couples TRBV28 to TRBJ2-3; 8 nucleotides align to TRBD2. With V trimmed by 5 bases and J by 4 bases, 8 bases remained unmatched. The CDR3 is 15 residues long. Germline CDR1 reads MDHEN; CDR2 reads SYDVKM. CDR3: CASSGSGSGPDTQYF. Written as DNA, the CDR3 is TGTGCCAGCAGTGGGAGCGGGAGCGGCCCAGATACGCAGTATTTT.